The next 27 T cell receptor beta chains were all read from a single sample in a study of post-analysis software for immune sequencing data. Study-wide results and limits: The five TRBV segments detected at higher frequency in patients than in controls included TRBV5-6, TRBV5-1 and TRBV20-1.

cDNA libraries of TCR beta carried unique molecular identifiers. One entry per CDR3 protein, called by TCRdb with MiXCR from the PCR reads. In the table there are some 500,000 distinct CDR3 sequences, under 55% of which are singletons. The antigens these receptors bind are not known. The sequenced sample consisted of blood. These receptors were taken from a girl aged 10 to 17 with multiple sclerosis.

The CDR3 DNA follows: TGTGCCACGGGACGGGTTTCCGGGGAGCTGTTTTTT. As protein: CATGRVSGELFF. The genes are TRBV25-1 and TRBJ2-2; D may match TRBD1 or TRBD2 (5 bases each). The germline V gene has CDR1 MGHDK and CDR2 SYGVNS. The CDR3 contains 12 residues. Trimming stripped 10 bases from V and 6 bases from J, with 12 bases between.

The V and J genes are TRBV6-1 and TRBJ1-5; the D is unclear. Per germline, CDR1 MNHNS and CDR2 SASEGT. This CDR3 comprises 14 residues. V was clipped by 0 bases and J by 5 bases, with 8 bases between them. This CDR3 reads CASSEASTDQPQHF. The DNA of the CDR3 is TGTGCCAGCAGTGAAGCCTCTACTGATCAGCCCCAGCATTTT.

V and J are TRBV7-9 and TRBJ2-4, with TRBD1 identical over 8 bases. Losses at the gene ends were 4 bases for V and 0 bases for J; bases not matched to a gene: 8. CDR1 is SEHNR and CDR2 is FQNEAQ in the germline V gene (reference sequence). This CDR3 region has 17 residues. The CDR3 is CASSSGTGKLAKNIQYF. As DNA, the CDR3 is TGTGCCAGCAGCTCAGGGACAGGAAAACTAGCCAAAAACATTCAGTACTTC. Full variable domain (remainder filled in from reference TRBV7-9 and TRBJ2-4): DTGVSQNPRHKITKRGQNVTFRCDPISEHNRLYWYRQTLGQGPEFLTYFQNEAQLEKSRLLSDRFSAERPKGSFSTLEIQRTEQGDSAMYLCASSSGTGKLAKNIQYFGAGTRLSVL.

The chain has TRBV12-3 or TRBV12-4 and TRBJ2-1; 8 bases map to TRBD2. Germline trimming cut 2 bases from V and 5 bases from J; bases unmatched to any gene: 5. The CDR3 covers 15 residues. The CDR3 here is CASSLQAGAHNEQFF. DNA of the CDR3: TGTGCCAGCAGTTTACAAGCGGGGGCCCACAATGAGCAGTTCTTC.

The chain carries TRBV28 and TRBJ2-3; 7 bases map to TRBD1. The CDR3 extends over 15 amino acids. V lost 6 bases, J lost 7 bases, and 13 bases stayed unmatched. From germline, CDR1 is MDHEN and CDR2 SYDVKM. The chain's CDR3 is CASRPRTGAGNTQYF. As DNA, the CDR3 is TGTGCCAGCAGACCACGTACAGGGGCCGGGAATACGCAGTATTTT. Full variable domain (outside the CDR3, taken from reference TRBV28 and TRBJ2-3): DVKVTQSSRYLVKRTGEKVFLECVQDMDHENMFWYRQDPGLGLRLIYFSYDVKMKEKGDIPEGYSVSREKKERFSLILESASTNQTSMYLCASRPRTGAGNTQYFGPGTRLTVL.

V is TRBV15 and J is TRBJ1-4, with D hard to call. Germline CDR1 and CDR2: LNHNV and YYDKDF (reference sequence). Deletions cut 3 bases from V and 4 bases from J, with 9 bases between. CDR3 size: 14 residues. CDR3 residues: CATSSRGYNEKLFF. CDR3 nucleotides: TGTGCCACCAGCAGTCGGGGATATAATGAAAAACTGTTTTTT.

This clonotype was counted a few times. V usage is TRBV6-5 and J usage is TRBJ2-3, with TRBD1 matching over 7 bases. V lost 7 bases to trimming and J lost 5 bases; unmatched junction nucleotides: 12. Germline V CDR1 and CDR2: MNHEY, SVGAGI. CDR3 length equals 15 residues. CDR3 amino acids: CASKIGTATQDTQYF. CDR3 nucleotides: TGTGCCAGCAAGATCGGGACAGCGACCCAAGATACGCAGTATTTT.

This clonotype was seen once. The chain combines TRBV5-1 with TRBJ2-1, with 7 bases lining up with TRBD1. The CDR3 has 15 amino acids. The trim removed 3 bases at V and 6 bases at J, leaving 9 bases unmatched. Germline-derived CDR1 and CDR2 are SGHRS and YFSETQ. CDR3 nucleotide sequence: TGCGCCAGCAGCTACCACAGGGGAATCTCCAATGAGCAGTTCTTC. Encoded protein: CASSYHRGISNEQFF.

The chain employs TRBV20-1 and TRBJ1-2; 7 nucleotides agree with TRBD1. The CDR3 is made up of 14 amino acids. The trim removed 6 bases at V and 8 bases at J, leaving 15 bases unmatched. The germline gives CDR1 DFQATT, CDR2 SNEGSKA (reference sequence). CDR3 nucleotides: TGCAGTGCGAACCCCAGGGACAGCCTCGGGGGCTACACCTTC. Translating it yields CSANPRDSLGGYTF.

This clonotype was seen a few times. The V and J genes are TRBV12-3 or TRBV12-4 and TRBJ1-1; D ambiguous. CDR3 length equals 14 residues. V was pared by 7 bases and J by 3 bases, with 15 bases between. In DNA, the CDR3 is TGTGCCAGCATTCTAGTGGGCGCTTACACTGAAGCTTTCTTT. Its translation: CASILVGAYTEAFF.

This clonotype was observed a handful of times. Sequence at one end of the junction differs from germline and may be a read error. This chain uses TRBV20-1 with TRBJ2-5; no firm D call. The CDR3 contains 13 residues. Germline lookup yields CDR1 DFQATT and CDR2 SNEGSKA (reference sequence). DNA of the CDR3: TGCAGTGCTGGACCTGGAAACCAGGAGACCCAGTACTTC. Translating it yields CSAGPGNQETQYF.

V is TRBV28 and J is TRBJ1-5; D not certain. This CDR3 comprises 15 residues. The V gene lost 6 bases and the J gene lost 0 bases, with 12 bases spanning the gap. The germline CDR1 and CDR2 sequences are MDHEN and SYDVKM. The DNA of the CDR3 is TGTGCCAGCAGGCCCAGGACGTATAGCAATCAGCCCCAGCATTTT. Amino acids: CASRPRTYSNQPQHF. Looking up the rest from reference TRBV28 and TRBJ1-5 gives the full variable domain: DVKVTQSSRYLVKRTGEKVFLECVQDMDHENMFWYRQDPGLGLRLIYFSYDVKMKEKGDIPEGYSVSREKKERFSLILESASTNQTSMYLCASRPRTYSNQPQHFGDGTRLSIL.

The chain carries TRBV20-1 and TRBJ1-2; 9 nucleotides align to TRBD1. Germline V CDR1 and CDR2: DFQATT, SNEGSKA (reference sequence). There are 17 residues in the CDR3. Trimming cost V 3 bases and J 5 bases; bases outside gene matches: 16. The CDR3, as DNA: TGCAGTGCTAGGCGGATCGGGGACAGGGCGGTTGGATATGGCTACACCTTC. It translates to CSARRIGDRAVGYGYTF.

The chain joins TRBV15 to TRBJ1-4; 7 bases align to TRBD1. The CDR3 length is 16 residues. With V trimmed by 0 bases and J by 5 bases, 6 bases remained unmatched. CDR1 is LNHNV and CDR2 is YYDKDF in the germline V gene (reference sequence). The CDR3: CATSRDRAGGNEKLFF. The CDR3, as DNA: TGTGCCACCAGCAGAGATCGGGCAGGGGGAAATGAAAAACTGTTTTTT.

This sequence joins TRBV4-1 and TRBJ2-7; D remains unclear. The germline gives CDR1 MGHRA, CDR2 YSYEKL. With 6 bases removed from V and 4 bases from J, the gap between germline ends came to 13 bases. The length of the CDR3 is 13 residues. CDR3 in amino acids: CASSHNNDYEQYF. The CDR3 nucleotides are TGCGCCAGCAGTCATAATAATGATTACGAGCAGTACTTC.

The rearrangement joins TRBV4-2 to TRBJ2-5; D uncertain. This CDR3 has 13 residues. The germline V gene has CDR1 LGHNA and CDR2 YNFKEQ. The V end was cut by 1 base, the J end by 5 bases, with 8 bases between. Here the CDR3 reads CASSQANDETQYF. The DNA for the CDR3 is TGTGCCAGCAGCCAAGCGAATGATGAGACCCAGTACTTC.

This rearrangement joins TRBV28 to TRBJ2-1, with 7 bases aligning to TRBD2. Trimming took 2 bases from V and 4 from J; bases not matched to a gene: 14. This CDR3 comprises 18 residues. Germline loops: CDR1 MDHEN, CDR2 SYDVKM. The CDR3 loop reads CASSLPRRLAVWYNEQFF. The DNA for the CDR3 is TGTGCCAGCAGTTTACCTCGGAGGCTAGCGGTGTGGTACAATGAGCAGTTCTTC.

The rearrangement joins TRBV29-1 to TRBJ2-1; D gene uncertain. Germline CDR1 is SQVTM and CDR2 is ANQGSEA. V was shortened by 3 bases and J by 6 bases, with 12 bases between the two germline ends. This CDR3 has 13 amino acids. This CDR3 reads CSVESRVGNEQFF. In DNA form, the CDR3 reads TGCAGCGTTGAGTCAAGGGTCGGCAATGAGCAGTTCTTC.

The rearrangement joins TRBV20-1 to TRBJ2-7, with 7 bases lining up with TRBD2. V lost 8 bases and J lost 5; bases outside the gene matches: 12. Germline V gene data show CDR1 as DFQATT and CDR2 as SNEGSKA (reference sequence). CDR3 length: 13 residues. CDR3 sequence (DNA): TGCAGTACCCTCCTAGGGAGGGACCACGAGCAGTACTTC. Residues: CSTLLGRDHEQYF.

V usage is TRBV28 and J usage is TRBJ2-5; 15 bases are a match to TRBD2. Judging by the DNA end, TRBJ2-7 fits better; the J call may be wrong. CDR1 and CDR2 (germline): MDHEN, SYDVKM. The CDR3 runs to 18 residues. The chain's CDR3 is CASSQGLAGGRSLNEQYF. DNA of the CDR3: TGTGCCAGCAGTCAAGGACTAGCGGGAGGGCGATCCCTCAACGAGCAGTACTTC.

The V gene is TRBV29-1, the J gene TRBJ2-7; D not resolved. Between the trimmed V and J ends, which lost 5 bases and 4 bases, there was a span of 9 bases. The V gene's germline CDR1 is SQVTM and CDR2 ANQGSEA. This CDR3 spans 11 amino acids. The CDR3 reads CSVRVSYEQYF. The CDR3 DNA is TGCAGCGTTCGGGTTTCATACGAGCAGTACTTC.

The CDR3 nucleotides are TGCAGCGTTGGCGACAGCCTCGATGAAAAACTGTTTTTT. Residues: CSVGDSLDEKLFF. The chain recombines TRBV29-1 with TRBJ1-4; a weak D match, TRBD1 (5 bases). Germline assignment: CDR1 SQVTM and CDR2 ANQGSEA. V lost 4 bases and J lost 6, with 12 bases in between. The CDR3 runs 13 residues. Full variable domain (rest looked up from reference TRBV29-1 and TRBJ1-4): SAVISQKPSRDICQRGTSLTIQCQVDSQVTMMFWYRQQPGQSLTLIATANQGSEATYESGFVIDKFPISRPNLTFSTLTVSNMSPEDSSIYLCSVGDSLDEKLFFGSGTQLSVL.

The rearrangement uses TRBV27 and TRBJ1-1; 7 bases are shared with TRBD1. The CDR3 contains 16 residues. The V and J ends lost 6 bases and 3 bases, in that order; junction bases with no gene match: 13. Germline V gene data show CDR1 as MNHEY and CDR2 as SMNVEV (reference sequence). The CDR3 DNA is TGTGCCAGCAGCCAGCACAGGGGCGGATGGGACACTGAAGCTTTCTTT. This gives the protein CASSQHRGGWDTEAFF.

This clonotype was found a few times. The chain is built from TRBV10-3 and TRBJ2-7; possible D gene TRBD2, 6 bases. This CDR3 contains 12 residues. V lost 11 bases to trimming and J lost 5 bases, with 16 bases between them. Germline V gene lookup returns CDR1 ENHRY and CDR2 SYGVKD. Written as DNA, the CDR3 is TGTGCCTCCCAAGCGGGTGCTCACGAGCAGTACTTC. It codes for CASQAGAHEQYF.

This clonotype was seen at least ten times. The chain has TRBV12-3 or TRBV12-4 and TRBJ2-1; D may be TRBD1 (6 bases). Between the trimmed V and J ends, which lost 6 bases and 9 bases, there was a span of 12 bases. The CDR3 extends over 12 amino acids. CDR3 DNA sequence: TGTGCCAGCAGCCCCGGACAGAGTGAGCAGTTCTTC. Its protein is CASSPGQSEQFF.

The rearrangement links TRBV7-9 to TRBJ2-7; 12 bases map to TRBD1. V gave up 5 bases and J gave up 2 bases; unmatched junction bases: 10. There are 17 residues in the CDR3. The germline V gene encodes CDR1 SEHNR and CDR2 FQNEAQ (reference sequence). The CDR3 protein is CASSPIRGDRGPYEQYF. CDR3 DNA: TGTGCCAGCAGCCCCATAAGAGGGGACAGGGGGCCCTACGAGCAGTACTTC.

The chain recombines TRBV4-1 with TRBJ1-5; D is unresolved. Trimming removed 0 bases at V and 4 bases at J, with 10 bases between. Germline loops: CDR1 MGHRA, CDR2 YSYEKL. The length of the CDR3 is 15 residues. In DNA, the CDR3 is TGCGCCAGCAGCCAAGAGTTACGGGAGAATCAGCCCCAGCATTTT. This codes for CASSQELRENQPQHF.